Listed below are T cell receptor beta chains from one sample, sequenced in a study of radiotherapy plus CTLA-4 blockade in lung cancer. The table came from immunoSEQ multiplex PCR; TCRdb's copy has only in-frame clones and leaves some out. Among 40,000 to 55,000 clones, 65% to 90% were seen once, and the ten largest hold 15% to 20%. The sequenced sample was peripheral blood, obtained from a patient treated with radiotherapy plus ipilimumab. The receptors come from a human donor with non-small cell lung cancer that progressed on radiotherapy plus ipilimumab. Some clones in this sample may be carry-over from other donors' samples. CDR3s include the opening cysteine and the closing phenylalanine or tryptophan. The D gene is left open where the match is weak. Size values are once, few and many counts, or a class for expanded clones, and some rows have none.

clone_size,j_call,v_call,d_call,cdr3_aa,cdr3_nt
once,TRBJ2-3,TRBV12-5,TRBD2,CASGLGLAGGLDTQYF,TGTGCTAGTGGTCTAGGACTAGCGGGGGGTTTAGATACGCAGTATTTT
-,TRBJ1-5,TRBV25-1,-,CASSESAAGNQPQHF,TGTGCCAGCAGTGAATCGGCGGCGGGCAATCAGCCCCAGCATTTT
-,TRBJ2-3,TRBV10-2,-,CASSEREWADTQYF,TGCGCCAGCAGTGAGAGGGAGTGGGCAGATACGCAGTATTTT
-,TRBJ2-3,TRBV5-6,-,CASSSGLGTDTQYF,TGTGCCAGCAGTTCCGGACTTGGCACAGATACGCAGTATTTT
-,TRBJ2-3,TRBV15,TRBD2,CVVSGGTTDTQYF,TGTGTTGTTAGCGGGGGGACCACAGATACGCAGTATTTT
few,TRBJ1-1,TRBV14,TRBD1,CASSQIGGWTEAFF,TGTGCCAGCAGCCAAATAGGGGGCTGGACTGAAGCTTTCTTT
-,TRBJ2-2,TRBV4-2,TRBD2,CASSQARLAGGRTGELFF,TGTGCCAGCAGCCAAGCCCGACTAGCGGGGGGCAGAACCGGGGAGCTGTTTTTT
-,TRBJ1-6,TRBV27,TRBD1,CASRHRDREYSPLHF,TGTGCCAGCAGACACCGGGACAGGGAGTATTCACCCCTCCACTTT
-,TRBJ1-2,TRBV6-5,-,CASRFRGADGYTF,TGTGCCAGCAGATTCAGGGGCGCCGATGGCTACACCTTC
-,TRBJ2-1,TRBV6-4,TRBD1,CASRGQGDEQFF,TGTGCCAGCAGGGGACAGGGTGACGAGCAGTTCTTC
-,TRBJ2-7,TRBV27,TRBD2,CASRSGASYEQYF,TGTGCCAGCCGTAGCGGGGCCTCCTACGAGCAGTACTTC
few,TRBJ1-5,TRBV19,TRBD1,CASSIIPGQANDQPQHF,TGTGCCAGTAGTATTATCCCCGGACAGGCTAATGATCAGCCCCAGCATTTT
-,TRBJ2-1,TRBV30,-,CAWSGWDSPAEQFF,TGTGCCTGGAGTGGTTGGGACTCTCCTGCTGAGCAGTTCTTC
-,TRBJ2-7,TRBV29-1,-,CSARGGGQLGSYEQYF,TGCAGCGCCCGAGGGGGGGGGCAGTTAGGTTCCTACGAGCAGTACTTC